These 11 T cell receptor beta chains were sequenced from one sample in a study of blood T cell repertoires in COVID-19. The data were produced by immunoSEQ multiplex PCR, yet TCRdb's version contains in-frame clones alone and is incomplete. The sample consists of 180,000 or so clones, approximately 86% of them appearing once. The sequenced material came from peripheral blood. The source of these receptors is a woman aged 25 to 45 with active or convalescent COVID-19.

The chain employs TRBV3-1 (or the pseudogene TRBV3-2) and TRBJ2-3, with D perhaps TRBD1 (5 bases). CDR1 is LGHDT, CDR2 YNNKEL, per germline (reference sequence). V was pared by 0 bases and J by 5 bases, with 12 bases between. The CDR3 totals 15 residues. CDR3 residues: CASSQEVGVEDTQYF. The CDR3 DNA follows: TGTGCCAGCAGCCAAGAGGTAGGGGTTGAAGATACGCAGTATTTT.

V usage is TRBV19 and J usage is TRBJ1-4, with 7 bases lining up with TRBD1. V trimming: 3 bases; J trimming: 5 bases; junction bases outside the gene matches: 6. This CDR3 spans 15 amino acids. Per germline, CDR1 LNHDA and CDR2 SQIVND (reference sequence). The CDR3 loop is CASSIRQGENEKLFF. The CDR3 coding sequence is TGTGCCAGTAGTATTCGACAGGGTGAAAATGAAAAACTGTTTTTT.

The chain uses TRBV10-1 and TRBJ1-3; D is undetermined. The CDR3 covers 14 residues. In germline, CDR1 is WNHNN, CDR2 SYGVQD (reference sequence). The germline V and J ends were trimmed by 5 bases and 1 base, with 9 bases remaining between them. The chain's CDR3 is CASSSGRSGNTIYF. For the CDR3, the DNA is TGCGCCAGCAGTTCGGGTCGATCTGGAAACACCATATATTTT.

The chain uses TRBV14 and TRBJ2-3, with a weak D call TRBD2 (6 bases). The CDR3 has 15 amino acids. Germline CDR1 and CDR2: SGHDN and FVKESK. Trimming pared 4 bases from V and 4 bases from J, leaving 15 bases between. DNA for the CDR3: TGTGCCAGCAGCCTACAGGCGGGACGGTCAGATACGCAGTATTTT. This gives the protein CASSLQAGRSDTQYF.

This clone was found a few times. The V gene is TRBV30, the J gene TRBJ1-5; D uncertain. The CDR3 runs to 13 residues. From germline, CDR1 is GTSNPN and CDR2 SVGIG (reference sequence). Trimming took off 5 bases at V and 7 bases at J, with 15 bases between the two ends. The CDR3 loop reads CAWQDMAGQPQHF. DNA for the CDR3: TGTGCCTGGCAAGACATGGCGGGGCAGCCCCAGCATTTT.

V gene TRBV9 combines with J gene TRBJ2-7; 8 bases align to TRBD2. There are 13 residues in the CDR3. Germline CDR1 and CDR2: SGDLS and YYNGEE. V dropped 3 bases and J dropped 5; count of bases not matched to a gene: 4. CDR3 protein: CASSARRGDEQYF. CDR3 DNA sequence: TGTGCCAGCAGCGCAAGGCGGGGGGACGAGCAGTACTTC.

This clone turned up a few times. The chain is built from TRBV28 and TRBJ1-1; D call uncertain. The CDR3 loop spans 11 amino acids. Between the trimmed V and J ends, which lost 9 bases and 3 bases, there was a span of 8 bases. Per germline, CDR1 MDHEN and CDR2 SYDVKM. This CDR3 is CASTGYTEAFF. For the CDR3, the DNA is TGTGCCAGTACCGGGTACACTGAAGCTTTCTTT.

There are a few counts of this clone. The chain joins TRBV24-1 to TRBJ1-1; D unclear. Trimming left V 7 bases short and J 4 bases short, with 12 bases between. The CDR3 length is 13 residues. Per the germline V gene, CDR1 is KGHDR and CDR2 is SFDVKD. The CDR3 loop is CATSQREGTEAFF. CDR3 bases: TGTGCCACCAGCCAGCGGGAGGGCACTGAAGCTTTCTTT.

This clone was counted once. The rearrangement links TRBV2 to TRBJ2-7; a possible D gene is TRBD2 (6 bases). Between the trimmed V and J ends, which lost 3 bases and 0 bases, there was a span of 12 bases. The V gene's germline CDR1 is SNHLY and CDR2 FYNNEI. The CDR3 runs to 15 residues. CDR3 DNA: TGTGCCAGCAGTGAGGGACTTCCTAGCTCCTACGAGCAGTACTTC. Translated: CASSEGLPSSYEQYF.

The chain links TRBV5-1 to TRBJ1-4, with 8 bases fitting TRBD1. V trimming: 2 bases; J trimming: 6 bases; junction bases outside the gene matches: 6. The CDR3 loop spans 15 amino acids. Germline V gene sequence: CDR1 SGHRS, CDR2 YFSETQ. CDR3 bases: TGCGCCAGCAGCTTCGGACAGGGCGAGCATGAAAAACTGTTTTTT. Protein product: CASSFGQGEHEKLFF.

In nucleotides, the CDR3 is TGTGCCAGCAGACGACAGGGCCAAGAGACCCAGTACTTC. It codes for CASRRQGQETQYF. V is TRBV3-1 (or the pseudogene TRBV3-2) and J is TRBJ2-5, with TRBD1 matching 7 bases. J lost 1 base, V lost 6 bases, and 2 bases had no gene match. In germline, CDR1 is LGHDT, CDR2 YNNKEL (reference sequence). The CDR3 is made up of 13 amino acids.